Sequencing of this TCR beta chain was carried out in a study of blood T cell repertoires in COVID-19. Assay: immunoSEQ multiplex PCR; the TCRdb copy retains only in-frame clones and omits some. Among under 80,000 clones listed, approximately 79% were seen once. The V segment lost 4 bases and the J segment 8 bases; nucleotides outside the gene matches: 13. The CDR3 has 16 residues. CDR1 SGHVS and CDR2 FQNEAQ come from the germline V gene. The source is a human donor in a cohort sampled during active COVID-19. The gene calls are TRBV7-8 and TRBJ1-2; the match to TRBD1 covers 10 bases. Sequencing input: peripheral blood. The CDR3, as DNA: TGTGCCAGCAGCTCCGACAGGGGGCGGAGGGGTAAGGGCTACACCTTC. This gives the protein CASSSDRGRRGKGYTF.